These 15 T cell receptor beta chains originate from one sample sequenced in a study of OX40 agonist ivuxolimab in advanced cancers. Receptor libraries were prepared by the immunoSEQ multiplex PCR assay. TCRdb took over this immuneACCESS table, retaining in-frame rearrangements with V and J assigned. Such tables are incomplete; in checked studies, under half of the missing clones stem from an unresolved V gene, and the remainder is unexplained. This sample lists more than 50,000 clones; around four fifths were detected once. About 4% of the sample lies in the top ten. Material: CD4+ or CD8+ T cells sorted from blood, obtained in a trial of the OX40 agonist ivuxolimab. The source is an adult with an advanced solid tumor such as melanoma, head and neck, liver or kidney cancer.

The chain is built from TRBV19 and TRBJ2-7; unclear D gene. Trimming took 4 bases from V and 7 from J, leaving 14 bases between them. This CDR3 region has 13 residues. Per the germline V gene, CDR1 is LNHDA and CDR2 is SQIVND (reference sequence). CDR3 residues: CASSTRRAGEQYF. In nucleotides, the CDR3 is TGTGCCAGTAGTACCCGCCGGGCTGGAGAGCAGTACTTC.

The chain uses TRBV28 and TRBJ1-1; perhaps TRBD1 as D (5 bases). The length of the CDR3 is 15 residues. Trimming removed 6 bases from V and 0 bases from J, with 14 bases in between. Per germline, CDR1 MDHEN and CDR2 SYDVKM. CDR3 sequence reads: CASSLGADLNTEAFF. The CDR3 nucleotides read TGTGCCAGCAGCCTCGGGGCGGATTTGAACACTGAAGCTTTCTTT.

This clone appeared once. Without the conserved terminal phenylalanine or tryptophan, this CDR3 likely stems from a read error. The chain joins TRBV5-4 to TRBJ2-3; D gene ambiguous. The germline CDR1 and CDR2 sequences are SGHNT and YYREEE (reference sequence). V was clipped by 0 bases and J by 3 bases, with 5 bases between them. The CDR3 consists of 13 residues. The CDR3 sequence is CASSLAATDTQYL. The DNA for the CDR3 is TGTGCCAGCAGCTTGGCGGCAACAGATACGCAGTATCTT.

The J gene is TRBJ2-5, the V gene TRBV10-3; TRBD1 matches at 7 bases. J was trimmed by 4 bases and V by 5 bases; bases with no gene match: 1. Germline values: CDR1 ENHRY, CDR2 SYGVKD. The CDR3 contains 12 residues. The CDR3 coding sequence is TGTGCCATCAGTTCAGGGGGAGAGACCCAGTACTTC. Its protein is CAISSGGETQYF.

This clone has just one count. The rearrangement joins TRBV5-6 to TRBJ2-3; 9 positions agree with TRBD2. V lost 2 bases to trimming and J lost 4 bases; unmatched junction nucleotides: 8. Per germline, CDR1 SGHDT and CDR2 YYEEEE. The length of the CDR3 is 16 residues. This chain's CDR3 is CASSFQGTSPPDTQYF. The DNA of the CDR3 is TGTGCCAGCAGCTTTCAGGGGACTAGCCCGCCAGATACGCAGTATTTT.

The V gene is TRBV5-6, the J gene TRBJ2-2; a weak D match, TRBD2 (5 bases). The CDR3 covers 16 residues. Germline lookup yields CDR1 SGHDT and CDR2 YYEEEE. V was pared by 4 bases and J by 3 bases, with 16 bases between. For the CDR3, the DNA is TGTGCCAGCAGCGCTGTCGAGGGTGTCGACACCGGGGAGCTGTTTTTT. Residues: CASSAVEGVDTGELFF.

The CDR3 is CASSGDRVNTGELFF. DNA of the CDR3: TGTGCCAGCAGTGGCGACAGAGTTAACACCGGGGAGCTGTTTTTT. The V gene is TRBV27, the J gene TRBJ2-2, with D possibly being TRBD1 (5 bases). Trimming left V 5 bases short and J 2 bases short, with 12 bases between. The CDR3 runs to 15 residues. From germline, CDR1 is MNHEY and CDR2 SMNVEV (reference sequence).

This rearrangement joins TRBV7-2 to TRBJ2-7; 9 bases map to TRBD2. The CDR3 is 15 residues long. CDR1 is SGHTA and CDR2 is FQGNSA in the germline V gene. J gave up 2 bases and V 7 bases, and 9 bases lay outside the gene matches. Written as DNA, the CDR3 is TGTGCCAGCACCGGTGGGGGCGGGAGGGCCTACGAGCAGTACTTC. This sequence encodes CASTGGGGRAYEQYF.

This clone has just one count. This chain's CDR3 is CASSWGTDFYGYTF. The CDR3 DNA is TGTGCCAGCAGCTGGGGGACAGACTTCTATGGCTACACCTTC. The chain is built from TRBV5-6 and TRBJ1-2; 7 nucleotides match TRBD1. The CDR3 extends over 14 amino acids. V lost 3 bases and J lost 4; bases outside the gene matches: 6. Germline V gene data show CDR1 as SGHDT and CDR2 as YYEEEE.

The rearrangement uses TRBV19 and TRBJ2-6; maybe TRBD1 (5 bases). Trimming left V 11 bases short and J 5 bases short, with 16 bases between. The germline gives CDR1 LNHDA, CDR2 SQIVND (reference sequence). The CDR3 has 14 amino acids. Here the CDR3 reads CASPRVFWANVLTF. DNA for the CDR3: TGTGCCTCCCCCAGGGTATTCTGGGCCAACGTCCTGACTTTC.

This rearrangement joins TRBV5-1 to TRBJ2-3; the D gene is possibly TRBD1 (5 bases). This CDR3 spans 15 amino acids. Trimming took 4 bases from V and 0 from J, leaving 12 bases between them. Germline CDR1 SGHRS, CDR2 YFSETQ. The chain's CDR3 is CASSHRTTSTDTQYF. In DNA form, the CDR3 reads TGCGCCAGCAGCCACAGGACCACTAGCACAGATACGCAGTATTTT. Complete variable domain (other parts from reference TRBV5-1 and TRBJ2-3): KAGVTQTPRYLIKTRGQQVTLSCSPISGHRSVSWYQQTPGQGLQFLFEYFSETQRNKGNFPGRFSGRQFSNSRSEMNVSTLELGDSALYLCASSHRTTSTDTQYFGPGTRLTVL.

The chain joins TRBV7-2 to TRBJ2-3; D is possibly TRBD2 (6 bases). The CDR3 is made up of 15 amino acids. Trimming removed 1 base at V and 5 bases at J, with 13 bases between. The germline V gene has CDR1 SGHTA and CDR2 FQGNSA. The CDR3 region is CASSLDVGGGDTQYF. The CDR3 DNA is TGTGCCAGCAGCTTAGATGTGGGAGGTGGAGATACGCAGTATTTT.

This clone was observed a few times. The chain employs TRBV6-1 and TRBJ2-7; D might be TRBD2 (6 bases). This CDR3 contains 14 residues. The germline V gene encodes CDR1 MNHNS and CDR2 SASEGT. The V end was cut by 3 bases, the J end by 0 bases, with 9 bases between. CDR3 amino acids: CASSEGLLSYEQYF. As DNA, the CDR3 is TGTGCCAGCAGTGAGGGACTCCTCTCCTACGAGCAGTACTTC.

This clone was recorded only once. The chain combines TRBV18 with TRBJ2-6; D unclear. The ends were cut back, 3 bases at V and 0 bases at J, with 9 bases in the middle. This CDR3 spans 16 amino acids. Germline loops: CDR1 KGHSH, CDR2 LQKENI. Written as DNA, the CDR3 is TGTGCCAGCTCACCCGCATTTAACTCTGGGGCCAACGTCCTGACTTTC. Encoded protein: CASSPAFNSGANVLTF.

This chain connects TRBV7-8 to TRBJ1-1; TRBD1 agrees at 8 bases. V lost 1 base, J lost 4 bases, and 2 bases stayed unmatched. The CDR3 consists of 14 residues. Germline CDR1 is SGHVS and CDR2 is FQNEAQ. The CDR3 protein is CASSLGTGSTEAFF. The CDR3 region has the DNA TGTGCCAGCAGCTTAGGGACAGGGAGCACTGAAGCTTTCTTT.